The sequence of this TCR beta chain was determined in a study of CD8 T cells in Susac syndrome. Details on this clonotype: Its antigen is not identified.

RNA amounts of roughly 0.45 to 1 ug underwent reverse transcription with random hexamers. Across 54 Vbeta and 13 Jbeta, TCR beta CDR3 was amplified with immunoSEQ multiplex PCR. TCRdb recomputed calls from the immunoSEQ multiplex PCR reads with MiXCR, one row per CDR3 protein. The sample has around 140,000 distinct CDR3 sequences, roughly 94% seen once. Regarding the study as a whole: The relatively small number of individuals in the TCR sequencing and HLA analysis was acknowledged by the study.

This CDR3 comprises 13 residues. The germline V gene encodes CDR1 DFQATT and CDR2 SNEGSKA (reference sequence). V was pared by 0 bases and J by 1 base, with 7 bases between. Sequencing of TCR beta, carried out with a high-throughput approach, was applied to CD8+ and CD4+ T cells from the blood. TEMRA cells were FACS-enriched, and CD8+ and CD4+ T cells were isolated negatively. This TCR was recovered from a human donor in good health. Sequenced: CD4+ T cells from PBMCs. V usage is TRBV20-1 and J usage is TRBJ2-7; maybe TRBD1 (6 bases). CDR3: CSARDGQSYEQYF. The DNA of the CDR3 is TGCAGTGCTAGAGATGGACAGTCCTACGAGCAGTACTTC.